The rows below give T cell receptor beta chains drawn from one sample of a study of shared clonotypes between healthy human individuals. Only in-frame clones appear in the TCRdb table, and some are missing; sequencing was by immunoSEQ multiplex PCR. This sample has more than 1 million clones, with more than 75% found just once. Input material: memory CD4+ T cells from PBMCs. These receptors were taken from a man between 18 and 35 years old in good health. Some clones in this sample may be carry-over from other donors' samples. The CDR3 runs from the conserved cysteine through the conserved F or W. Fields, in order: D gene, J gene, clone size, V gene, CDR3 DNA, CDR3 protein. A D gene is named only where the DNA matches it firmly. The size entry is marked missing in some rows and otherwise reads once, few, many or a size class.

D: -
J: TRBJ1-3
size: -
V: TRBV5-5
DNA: TGTGCCAGCAGGGAACGGGGAAACACCATATATTTT
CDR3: CASRERGNTIYF

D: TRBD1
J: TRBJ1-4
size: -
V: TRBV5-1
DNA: TGCGCCAGCAGCACCGGACAGGGTTTAGGGGAAAAACTGTTTTTT
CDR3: CASSTGQGLGEKLFF

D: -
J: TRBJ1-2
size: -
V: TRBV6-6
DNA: TGTGCCAGCAGTTACTCCCCCACAGGACCCTATGGCTACACCTTC
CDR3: CASSYSPTGPYGYTF

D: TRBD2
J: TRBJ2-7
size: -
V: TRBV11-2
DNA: TGTGCCAGCAGCTTTGCTAGCGGCACCTACGAGCAGTACTTC
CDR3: CASSFASGTYEQYF

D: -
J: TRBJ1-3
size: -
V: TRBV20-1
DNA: TGCAGTGCTAACTCCCGAAACACCATATATTTT
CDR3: CSANSRNTIYF

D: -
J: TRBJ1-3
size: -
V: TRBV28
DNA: TGTGCCAGCAGTCCCCGCAGTATGAGCACCATATATTTT
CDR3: CASSPRSMSTIYF

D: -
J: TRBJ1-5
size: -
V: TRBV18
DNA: TGTGCCAGCTCACCCTTCGTGGGGGCAAGCAATCAGCCCCAGCATTTT
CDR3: CASSPFVGASNQPQHF

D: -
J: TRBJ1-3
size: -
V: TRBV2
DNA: TGTGCCAGCAGTGATTCGTCTGGAAACACCATATATTTT
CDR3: CASSDSSGNTIYF

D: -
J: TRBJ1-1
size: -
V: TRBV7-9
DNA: TGTGCCAGCAGCCTCCCCCCGGGGGGAACAACTGAAGCTTTCTTT
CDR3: CASSLPPGGTTEAFF

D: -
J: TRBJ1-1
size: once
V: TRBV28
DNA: TGTGCCAGCAGACGGGGGGACACTGAAGCTTTCTTT
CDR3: CASRRGDTEAFF

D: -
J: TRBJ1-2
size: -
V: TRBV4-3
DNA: TGCGCCAGCAGCCAAGATGAGAGCTATGGCTACACCTTC
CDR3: CASSQDESYGYTF